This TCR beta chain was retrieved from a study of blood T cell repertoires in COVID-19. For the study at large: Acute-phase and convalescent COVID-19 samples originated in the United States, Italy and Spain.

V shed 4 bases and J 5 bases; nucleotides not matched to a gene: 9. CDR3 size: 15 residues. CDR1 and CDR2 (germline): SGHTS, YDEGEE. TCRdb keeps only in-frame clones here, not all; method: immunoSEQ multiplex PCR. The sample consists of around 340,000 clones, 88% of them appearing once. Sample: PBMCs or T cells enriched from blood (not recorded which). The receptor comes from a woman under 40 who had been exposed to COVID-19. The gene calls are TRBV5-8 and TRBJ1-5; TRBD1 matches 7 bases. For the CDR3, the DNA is TGTGCCAGCAGCCCCGGGACAGAAATTTATCAGCCCCAGCATTTT. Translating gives CASSPGTEIYQPQHF.